This TCR beta chain was identified during a study of vaccination effects on CD4 cells after COVID-19 (dated by TCRdb to between 2022 and 2023). For context, the study as a whole: Two doses of either the BNT162b2 or the mRNA-1273 mRNA SARS-CoV-2 vaccine were administered to participants. SARS-CoV-2 spike-specific CD4+ TCR repertoires from before and after mRNA vaccination were compared in COVID-19 convalescent patients and in infection-naive vaccine recipients. Altogether, roughly 10 COVID-19 convalescent patients and 4 SARS-CoV-2-naive healthy vaccine recipients made up the full study. Cultures from other donors in the study were sequenced using the Oncomine TCR Beta short-read assay on an Illumina iSeq 100.

To identify antigen-specific CD4+ T cell clonotypes by their expansion, the ViraFEST assay first stimulated PBMC with viral peptide pools and then applied TCR sequencing. After around ten days of culture, CD4+ T cells were isolated with the EasySep CD4+ T cell isolation kit. Healthy vaccine recipients had no prior SARS-CoV-2 infection, confirmed by negative nucleocapsid antibodies before and after vaccination. Some 2 million PBMC per well were cultured in IMDM with approximately 5% human AB serum, 10 IU/ml IL-2 and gentamicin, plus 10 ug/ml peptides. Half of the culture medium was replaced with fresh IL-2-containing medium on days 3 and 7. Each peptide stimulation condition was cultured in triplicate wells unless otherwise noted. PBMC were separated from whole blood using Ficoll-Paque Plus gradient centrifugation and were then either cryopreserved at -140C or used fresh. The overlapping peptide pools covered the spike proteins of SARS-CoV-2 as well as those of the common cold coronaviruses HCoV-NL63, HCoV-OC43 and HCoV-229E. The QIAamp micro DNA kit was used to extract genomic DNA from the cultured CD4+ T cells.

Library preparation was by the immunoSEQ multiplex PCR assay. DNA from the cultured, isolated CD4+ T cells was subjected to TCR beta CDR3 sequencing. As for the original processing: Non-productive TCR sequences were removed, reads were trimmed to the CDR3 region, and CDR3s of at least 7 amino acids were retained. The MANAFEST web app was used to pick out antigen-specific clonotypes by comparing their expansion in peptide wells with that in reference cultures. Positive clones required FDR<0.05 expansion versus reference and all other wells, odds ratio above 5, and frequency above 0.1% in two replicate wells. Cross-reactive clonotypes were defined as significantly expanded in SARS-CoV-2 spike wells and in at least one common cold coronavirus spike condition. CDR3 similarity was assessed by Levenshtein distance with the stringdist R package, and unrooted trees were built with ape in R 3.6.1. The table was pulled from immuneACCESS by TCRdb, which kept in-frame rearrangements only. Such tables lose some clones; where checked, under half of the loss comes from unresolved V genes, and the rest has no known cause. The D gene and trimming were derived from the DNA, and the V and J assignments and clone size from that table. Across this sample there are under 13,000 clones, with 65% to 75% seen only once. Approximately 25% of the sample is taken by the ten largest.

A remark on this clone: Its antigen specificity is not known. Qualities for individual bases were not recorded, and no much larger clone is one base off.

Results the study describes overall, beyond this receptor: Only a small number of convalescent patients were included, and no early post-infection timepoints were available, which limited the study. Marked clonal contraction was observed in both infection-induced and vaccine-induced clones at late post-vaccination timepoints, consistent with waning T cell responses. Among healthy vaccine recipients, nearly all vaccine-induced clones were SARS-CoV-2 mono-reactive, and only 1 of 255 was cross-reactive with common cold coronaviruses.

V is clipped by 1 base and J by 6 bases, and the sequence between their germline boundaries is 11 bases long. CDR1 and CDR2 are drawn from the germline V gene: LGHNA, YSLEER. The CDR3, from cysteine to phenylalanine, totals 14 residues. Only the CDR3 portion is preserved as DNA: 42 bases, with reading frame beginning at the first base. The sample in question was CD4+ T cells from PBMCs cultured with HCoV-229E spike peptides, obtained before COVID-19 vaccination. The label giving this sample's cell subset or site can be read as: HCoV-229E spike overlapping peptide pool stimulation. This TCR derives from a human donor who received a COVID-19 vaccine. The chain was built from TRBV4-3 and TRBJ2-3; a confident D gene designation cannot be given. The CDR3 reads as follows: CASSQGYHKDTQYF. DNA sequence: TGCGCCAGCAGCCAAGGGTACCATAAGGATACGCAGTATTTT.